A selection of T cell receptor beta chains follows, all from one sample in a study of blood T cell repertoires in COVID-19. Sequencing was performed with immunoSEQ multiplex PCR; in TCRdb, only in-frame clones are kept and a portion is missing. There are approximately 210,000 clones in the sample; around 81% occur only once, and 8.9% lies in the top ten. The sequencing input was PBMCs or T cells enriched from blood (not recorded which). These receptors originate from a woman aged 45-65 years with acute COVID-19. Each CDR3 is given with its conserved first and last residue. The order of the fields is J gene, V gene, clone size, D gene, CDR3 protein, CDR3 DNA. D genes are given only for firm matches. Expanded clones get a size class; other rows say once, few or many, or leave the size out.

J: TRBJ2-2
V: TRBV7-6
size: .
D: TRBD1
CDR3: CASSRQPTGQGVGYTGELFF
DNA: TGTGCCAGCAGCAGACAACCTACCGGACAGGGAGTAGGTTACACCGGGGAGCTGTTTTTT

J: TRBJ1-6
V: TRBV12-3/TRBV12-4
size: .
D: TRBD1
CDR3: CASSTNPGGLHF
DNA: TGTGCCAGCAGCACCAACCCAGGGGGGCTCCACTTT

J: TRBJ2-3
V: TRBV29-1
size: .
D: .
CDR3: CSVYGGGTDTQYF
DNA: TGCAGCGTTTACGGGGGAGGCACAGATACGCAGTATTTT

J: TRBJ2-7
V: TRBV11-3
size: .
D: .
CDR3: CASSFGADRLPFYEQYF
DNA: TGTGCCAGCAGCTTTGGCGCCGACAGGCTACCATTCTACGAGCAGTACTTC

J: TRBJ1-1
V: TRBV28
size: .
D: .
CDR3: CATILNGGMNTEAFF
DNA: TGTGCCACCATTTTAAATGGAGGGATGAACACTGAAGCTTTCTTT

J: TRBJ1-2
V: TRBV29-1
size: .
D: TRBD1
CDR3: CSVEGLAGGRYGYTF
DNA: TGCAGCGTTGAAGGATTGGCAGGGGGCCGCTATGGCTACACCTTC

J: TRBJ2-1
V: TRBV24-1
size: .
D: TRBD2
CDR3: CATSDWGLENNEQFF
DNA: TGTGCCACCAGTGATTGGGGACTAGAGAACAATGAGCAGTTCTTC

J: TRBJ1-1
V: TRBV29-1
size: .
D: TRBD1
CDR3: CSVEQGEISEAFF
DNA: TGCAGCGTTGAACAGGGGGAAATCTCTGAAGCTTTCTTT

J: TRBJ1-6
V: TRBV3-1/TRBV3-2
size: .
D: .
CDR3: CASSQDTAGSHLHF
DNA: TGTGCCAGCAGCCAAGATACGGCAGGGTCTCACCTCCACTTT

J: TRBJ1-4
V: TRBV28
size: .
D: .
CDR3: CASSPTGHATNEKLFF
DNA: TGTGCCAGCAGTCCAACAGGGCACGCAACTAATGAAAAACTGTTTTTT

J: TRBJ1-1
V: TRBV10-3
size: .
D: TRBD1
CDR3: CAIRSGTGDTEAFF
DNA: TGTGCCATCAGATCCGGGACAGGGGACACTGAAGCTTTCTTT

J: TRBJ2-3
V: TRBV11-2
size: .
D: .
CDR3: CASSLVAVTDTQYF
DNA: TGTGCCAGCAGCTTGGTAGCAGTCACAGATACGCAGTATTTT

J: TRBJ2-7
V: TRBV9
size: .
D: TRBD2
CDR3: CASSEGLAGNEQYF
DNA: TGTGCCAGCAGCGAGGGACTAGCGGGCAACGAGCAGTACTTC

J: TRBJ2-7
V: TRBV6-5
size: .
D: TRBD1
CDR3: CASRAGTGNEQYF
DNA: TGTGCCAGCAGGGCGGGGACAGGGAACGAGCAGTACTTC

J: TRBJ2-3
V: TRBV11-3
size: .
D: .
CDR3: CASSLRGTDTQYF
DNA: TGTGCCAGCAGCTTACGGGGGACAGATACGCAGTATTTT

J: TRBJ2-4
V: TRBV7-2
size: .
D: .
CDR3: CASSPLGGAKNIQYF
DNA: TGTGCCAGCAGCCCCTTGGGAGGAGCCAAAAACATTCAGTACTTC

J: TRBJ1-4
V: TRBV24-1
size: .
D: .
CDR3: CATSDAGGDNEKLFF
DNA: TGTGCCACCAGTGACGCGGGGGGGGATAATGAAAAACTGTTTTTT

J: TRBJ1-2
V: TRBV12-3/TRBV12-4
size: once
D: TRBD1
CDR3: CASTGDRERGYTF
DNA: TGTGCCAGCACAGGGGACAGGGAGCGGGGCTACACCTTC

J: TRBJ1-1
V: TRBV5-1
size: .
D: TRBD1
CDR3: CASSSGQGAVRTEAFF
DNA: TGCGCCAGCAGCTCGGGACAGGGGGCGGTAAGAACTGAAGCTTTCTTT

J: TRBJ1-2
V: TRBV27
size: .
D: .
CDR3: CASSLSAGMGGYTF
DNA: TGTGCCAGCAGTTTATCCGCAGGGATGGGTGGCTACACCTTC

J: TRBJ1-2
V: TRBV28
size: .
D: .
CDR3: CASSGGVYGYTF
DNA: TGTGCCAGCAGCGGGGGTGTCTATGGCTACACCTTC

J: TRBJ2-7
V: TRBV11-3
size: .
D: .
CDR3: CASSSAYEQYF
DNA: TGTGCCAGCAGTTCGGCCTACGAGCAGTACTTC

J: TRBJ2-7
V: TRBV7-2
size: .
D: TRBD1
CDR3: CASSLDWTGSSYEQYF
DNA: TGTGCCAGCAGCTTAGATTGGACAGGGAGCTCCTACGAGCAGTACTTC

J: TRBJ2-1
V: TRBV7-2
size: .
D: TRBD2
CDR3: CASRPGLAPKSYNEQFF
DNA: TGTGCCAGCAGACCGGGACTAGCCCCAAAATCCTACAATGAGCAGTTCTTC

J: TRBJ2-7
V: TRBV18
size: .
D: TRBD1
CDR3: CASSPPGKQGAGEQYF
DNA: TGTGCCAGCTCACCACCGGGGAAACAGGGGGCCGGCGAGCAGTACTTC

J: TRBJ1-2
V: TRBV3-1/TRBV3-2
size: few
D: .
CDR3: CASSHLGVPGYGYTF
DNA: TGTGCCAGCAGCCACCTGGGAGTACCTGGCTATGGCTACACCTTC

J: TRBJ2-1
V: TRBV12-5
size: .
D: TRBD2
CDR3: CASGSEAGSGYNEQFF
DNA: TGTGCTAGTGGTTCCGAAGCGGGATCTGGCTACAATGAGCAGTTCTTC

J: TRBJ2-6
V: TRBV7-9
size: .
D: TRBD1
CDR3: CASSPRQGRGSGANVLTF
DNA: TGTGCCAGCAGCCCAAGACAGGGTAGGGGCTCTGGGGCCAACGTCCTGACTTTC

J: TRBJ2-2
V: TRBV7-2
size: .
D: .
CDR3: CASSASGRTGELFF
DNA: TGTGCCAGCAGCGCCTCGGGGAGGACCGGGGAGCTGTTTTTT

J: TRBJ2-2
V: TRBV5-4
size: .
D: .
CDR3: CASSVGLRTGELFF
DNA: TGTGCCAGCAGCGTCGGACTGAGGACCGGGGAGCTGTTTTTT

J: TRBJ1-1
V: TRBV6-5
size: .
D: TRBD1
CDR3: CASSLGQGARGTEAFF
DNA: TGTGCCAGCAGTTTGGGACAGGGGGCTCGGGGCACTGAAGCTTTCTTT

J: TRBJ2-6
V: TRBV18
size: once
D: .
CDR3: CASSPAPGVSGANVLTF
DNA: TGTGCCAGCTCACCGGCGCCAGGGGTAAGCGGGGCCAACGTCCTGACTTTC

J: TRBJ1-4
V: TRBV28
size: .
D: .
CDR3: CASRPQGEANEKLFF
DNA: TGTGCCAGCAGACCACAAGGAGAAGCTAATGAAAAACTGTTTTTT